The 28 T cell receptor beta chains given below trace back to one sample, sequenced in a study of shared T cell receptors in the human thymus. TCRdb's copy holds only in-frame clones and misses some; the assay was immunoSEQ multiplex PCR. The repertoire holds hundreds of thousands of clones, around 87% seen once, with over 0.008% in the top ten. These data were likewise used in another study, on human thymus T cells.

The specimen sequenced was thymocytes. These TCRs come from a boy in the first two years of life with a congenital heart defect.

DNA of the CDR3: TGTGCCAGCAGCTTGCAACAGCCCCAGCATTTT. It is translated as CASSLQQPQHF. The chain is built from TRBV5-8 and TRBJ1-5; D is unclear. CDR1 and CDR2 from the germline V gene are SGHTS and YDEGEE. Deletions cut 1 base from V and 7 bases from J, with 3 bases between. The CDR3 consists of 11 residues.

The chain carries TRBV5-6 and TRBJ2-7; 7 positions match TRBD1. V trimming: 4 bases; J trimming: 4 bases; junction bases outside the gene matches: 14. This CDR3 comprises 16 residues. Per the germline V gene, CDR1 is SGHDT and CDR2 is YYEEEE. The CDR3 region is CASSPHHRGLGYEQYF. The CDR3 DNA follows: TGTGCCAGCAGCCCACACCACAGGGGATTGGGGTACGAGCAGTACTTC.

CDR3 bases: TGTGCCAGCAGCCACAAGGGGGTGGTAGATACGCAGTATTTT. This sequence encodes CASSHKGVVDTQYF. The chain joins TRBV14 to TRBJ2-3, with D perhaps TRBD1 (6 bases). V was trimmed by 3 bases and J by 5 bases, leaving 12 bases between them. This CDR3 has 14 amino acids. Germline CDR1 and CDR2: SGHDN and FVKESK.

The chain joins TRBV5-1 to TRBJ2-7; D perhaps matches TRBD1 (5 bases). This CDR3 has 14 residues. Trimming shortened V by 2 bases and J by 3 bases, and 12 bases separated the two germline ends. The V gene's germline CDR1 is SGHRS and CDR2 YFSETQ. The CDR3 sequence: CASSLEVGHYEQYF. The CDR3 bases are TGCGCCAGCAGCTTAGAGGTGGGGCACTACGAGCAGTACTTC. Looking up the rest from reference TRBV5-1 and TRBJ2-7 gives the full variable domain: KAGVTQTPRYLIKTRGQQVTLSCSPISGHRSVSWYQQTPGQGLQFLFEYFSETQRNKGNFPGRFSGRQFSNSRSEMNVSTLELGDSALYLCASSLEVGHYEQYFGPGTRLTVT.

V usage is TRBV29-1 and J usage is TRBJ2-2; D possibly corresponds to TRBD1 (6 bases). The CDR3 sequence is 14 residues long. V was cut by 6 bases and J by 6 bases, with 17 bases left in between. Germline assignment: CDR1 SQVTM and CDR2 ANQGSEA. The CDR3 DNA reads TGCAGCGTCTCCCCTACAGGGTCGGCCGGGGAGCTGTTTTTT. Protein product: CSVSPTGSAGELFF.

This chain connects TRBV28 to TRBJ2-5; TRBD2 agrees at 9 bases. The CDR3 has 16 amino acids. Germline-derived CDR1 and CDR2 are MDHEN and SYDVKM. Unmatched junction bases numbered 9, after V lost 6 bases and J lost 1 base. CDR3 amino acids: CASSQLAGPSQETQYF. The CDR3 DNA sequence: TGTGCCAGCAGCCAACTAGCGGGTCCTTCCCAAGAGACCCAGTACTTC.

V usage is TRBV6-5 and J usage is TRBJ2-7, with a weak D call TRBD2 (5 bases). Trimming shortened V by 7 bases and J by 0 bases, and 13 bases separated the two germline ends. Germline CDR1 reads MNHEY; CDR2 reads SVGAGI. The CDR3 runs to 14 residues. CDR3 region: CASINGMSSYEQYF. DNA for the CDR3: TGTGCCAGCATCAACGGGATGAGCTCCTACGAGCAGTACTTC.

This clone has a handful of counts. The V and J genes are TRBV4-1 and TRBJ1-5; D gene unclear. The germline gives CDR1 MGHRA, CDR2 YSYEKL. The V gene lost 0 bases and the J gene lost 0 bases, with 9 bases spanning the gap. CDR3 length: 16 amino acids. The CDR3 DNA reads TGCGCCAGCAGCCAAGATAACGGGAATAGCAATCAGCCCCAGCATTTT. Protein product: CASSQDNGNSNQPQHF.

This chain links TRBV4-3 with TRBJ1-1, with D hard to call. The V end was cut by 0 bases, the J end by 0 bases, with 8 bases between. The germline V gene encodes CDR1 LGHNA and CDR2 YSLEER. CDR3 length equals 15 residues. CDR3 bases: TGCGCCAGCAGCCAAGATACAGTATTGAACACTGAAGCTTTCTTT. Amino acid sequence: CASSQDTVLNTEAFF.

This chain uses TRBV7-9 with TRBJ1-3; the match to TRBD1 covers 7 bases. CDR3 length: 17 amino acids. Germline lookup yields CDR1 SEHNR and CDR2 FQNEAQ (reference sequence). The junction had 13 bases not matched to a gene; V was cut back by 7 bases and J by 1 base. The CDR3 bases are TGTGCCAGCACCTCATCCTCGGAGGGGGCTTCTGGAAACACCATATATTTT. The encoded protein is CASTSSSEGASGNTIYF.

V usage is TRBV25-1 and J usage is TRBJ1-4; 8 bases fit TRBD1. The length of the CDR3 is 17 residues. In germline, CDR1 is MGHDK, CDR2 SYGVNS. Here the CDR3 reads CGAPGPGGVRSNEKLFF. Written as DNA, the CDR3 is TGTGGGGCCCCGGGGCCAGGGGGCGTGCGGAGTAATGAAAAACTGTTTTTT.

This clone was counted a single time. The genes are TRBV27 and TRBJ2-2; a possible D gene is TRBD2 (6 bases). There are 17 residues in the CDR3. CDR1 and CDR2 from the germline V gene are MNHEY and SMNVEV (reference sequence). Between the trimmed V and J ends, which lost 5 bases and 2 bases, there was a span of 18 bases. DNA of the CDR3: TGTGCCAGCAGTAAGGACTACCCATACCTAAACACCGGGGAGCTGTTTTTT. It specifies CASSKDYPYLNTGELFF.

A single count supports this clone. This rearrangement joins TRBV4-1 to TRBJ2-7, with 7 bases lining up with TRBD1. J gave up 2 bases and V 5 bases, and 3 bases lay outside the gene matches. Germline V gives CDR1 MGHRA, CDR2 YSYEKL. The CDR3 extends over 13 amino acids. DNA of the CDR3: TGCGCCAGCAGCTACGACAGGGCCTACGAGCAGTACTTC. Translated, it gives CASSYDRAYEQYF.

Here the CDR3 DNA reads TGTGCCTGGAGTCCGGGAAGGCCCAGCAATCAGCCCCAGCATTTT. It specifies CAWSPGRPSNQPQHF. The chain recombines TRBV30 with TRBJ1-5; D gene ambiguous. The V end was cut by 2 bases, the J end by 1 base, with 12 bases between. Looked up from germline, CDR1 is GTSNPN and CDR2 is SVGIG (reference sequence). CDR3 length: 15 residues.

This clone turned up a few times. This chain joins TRBV11-2 and TRBJ2-1; TRBD2 matches 13 bases. The CDR3 length is 18 residues. J gave up 5 bases and V 6 bases, and 13 bases lay outside the gene matches. The germline V gene has CDR1 SGHAT and CDR2 FQNNGV. CDR3 DNA sequence: TGTGCCAGCAGTTACAGGACTAGCGGGAGTTACTTGGACAATGAGCAGTTCTTC. Encoded protein: CASSYRTSGSYLDNEQFF.

The chain employs TRBV27 and TRBJ2-2; D is unresolved. Trimming left V 6 bases short and J 4 bases short, with 9 bases between. Germline values: CDR1 MNHEY, CDR2 SMNVEV (reference sequence). The CDR3 sequence is 13 residues long. The CDR3 is CASRRASTGELFF. The CDR3 nucleotides are TGTGCCAGCAGGCGTGCCTCCACCGGGGAGCTGTTTTTT.

In its sample, this clone was seen a few times. The V and J genes are TRBV28 and TRBJ1-3; weak D call: TRBD1 (5 bases). Trimming cost V 11 bases and J 0 bases, with 20 bases left between them. This CDR3 is built from 16 residues. Germline V CDR1 and CDR2: MDHEN, SYDVKM. The CDR3 DNA sequence: TGTGCCGCCCGGAGACAGTCCTTTCGCTCTGGAAACACCATATATTTT. It codes for CAARRQSFRSGNTIYF.

This chain links TRBV6-5 with TRBJ2-2, with D maybe TRBD2 (5 bases). Between the trimmed V and J ends, which lost 0 bases and 4 bases, there was a span of 12 bases. In germline, CDR1 is MNHEY, CDR2 SVGAGI. CDR3 length equals 16 residues. The CDR3 reads CASSYSKTGSTGELFF. The CDR3 DNA reads TGTGCCAGCAGTTACTCGAAAACGGGGTCCACCGGGGAGCTGTTTTTT.

J is TRBJ1-1 and V is TRBV2, with 8 positions matching TRBD1. The V segment lost 6 bases and the J segment 6 bases; nucleotides outside the gene matches: 9. The CDR3 extends over 14 amino acids. CDR1 is SNHLY, CDR2 FYNNEI, per germline. CDR3 bases: TGTGCCAGCAGAATTCCAGACAGGGGCCCTGAAGCTTTCTTT. This sequence encodes CASRIPDRGPEAFF.

The CDR3 sequence: CASSDDLLAYGYTF. For the CDR3, the DNA is TGTGCCAGCAGTGATGACTTGCTAGCCTATGGCTACACCTTC. The chain combines TRBV25-1 with TRBJ1-2, with D uncertain. This CDR3 region has 14 residues. CDR1 is MGHDK, CDR2 SYGVNS, per germline. Trimming took 3 bases from V and 4 from J, leaving 12 bases between them.

The chain carries TRBV11-2 and TRBJ2-1; 14 nucleotides line up with TRBD2. CDR1 and CDR2 (germline): SGHAT, FQNNGV. With 4 bases clipped from V and 5 bases from J, the junction kept 13 bases outside the gene matches. The CDR3 sequence is 19 residues long. The DNA for the CDR3 is TGTGCCAGCAGCTGGGGGACTAGCGGGAGAGGTCTCGGGCACAATGAGCAGTTCTTC. Translation gives CASSWGTSGRGLGHNEQFF.

The chain is built from TRBV29-1 and TRBJ1-1, with a tentative D call TRBD1 (5 bases). CDR3 length: 15 amino acids. Trimming removed 1 base from V and 5 bases from J, with 17 bases in between. In germline, CDR1 is SQVTM, CDR2 ANQGSEA. The CDR3 region has the DNA TGCAGCGTTGAAGCTCCCTGGGGGGGATGGACTGAAGCTTTCTTT. Translating it yields CSVEAPWGGWTEAFF. Combining the CDR3 with reference TRBV29-1 and TRBJ1-1 gives the whole variable domain SAVISQKPSRDICQRGTSLTIQCQVDSQVTMMFWYRQQPGQSLTLIATANQGSEATYESGFVIDKFPISRPNLTFSTLTVSNMSPEDSSIYLCSVEAPWGGWTEAFFGQGTRLTVV.

This rearrangement joins TRBV28 to TRBJ2-7; TRBD1 matches 7 bases. There are 17 residues in the CDR3. J gave up 3 bases and V 2 bases, and 13 bases lay outside the gene matches. Germline assignment: CDR1 MDHEN and CDR2 SYDVKM. CDR3 amino acids: CASSLGGQRPSLYEQYF. The CDR3 DNA follows: TGTGCCAGCAGTTTAGGGGGACAGCGGCCGTCTCTCTACGAGCAGTACTTC.

Only one count was recorded for this clone. This sequence joins TRBV18 and TRBJ2-3; D unclear. CDR1 and CDR2 from the germline V gene are KGHSH and LQKENI. V lost 5 bases and J 0 bases, leaving 6 bases between the germline ends. CDR3 length equals 13 residues. The CDR3 nucleotides are TGTGCCAGCTCAATCAAAAGCACAGATACGCAGTATTTT. Its translation is CASSIKSTDTQYF. Drawing the rest from reference TRBV18 and TRBJ2-3, the complete variable domain is NAGVMQNPRHLVRRRGQEARLRCSPMKGHSHVYWYRQLPEEGLKFMVYLQKENIIDESGMPKERFSAEFPKEGPSILRIQQVVRGDSAAYFCASSIKSTDTQYFGPGTRLTVL.

This clone was counted once. This sequence joins TRBV28 and TRBJ1-3, with D possibly TRBD1 on 5 matching bases. This CDR3 is built from 15 residues. V dropped 5 bases and J dropped 4 bases, with 15 bases sitting between them. The V gene's germline CDR1 is MDHEN and CDR2 SYDVKM. In nucleotides, the CDR3 is TGTGCCAGCAGTCCACGTGACAGAAGAGGAAACACCATATATTTT. It yields the protein CASSPRDRRGNTIYF.

This clone was seen only once. V usage is TRBV30 and J usage is TRBJ1-5, with D tentatively TRBD1 (6 bases). The V end lost 3 bases, the J end lost 7 bases, and 16 bases lay between the germline ends. In germline, CDR1 is GTSNPN, CDR2 SVGIG (reference sequence). The CDR3 has 14 residues. The CDR3 reads CAWRGTGWRQPQHF. CDR3 nucleotide sequence: TGTGCCTGGAGGGGTACAGGGTGGAGACAGCCCCAGCATTTT.

This clone was observed a handful of times. The chain employs TRBV28 and TRBJ1-4; D is unclear. Per the germline V gene, CDR1 is MDHEN and CDR2 is SYDVKM. The CDR3 contains 13 residues. V was cut by 6 bases and J by 8 bases, with 13 bases left in between. For the CDR3, the DNA is TGTGCCAGCAGGTGGCGGGTCCACGAAAAACTGTTTTTT. Translating gives CASRWRVHEKLFF.

The chain's CDR3 is CAISEAVRQGDHRLYNEQFF. CDR3 nucleotides: TGTGCCATCAGTGAGGCGGTGAGGCAGGGGGATCACAGACTTTACAATGAGCAGTTCTTC. The rearrangement joins TRBV10-3 to TRBJ2-1, with TRBD1 matching over 7 bases. The CDR3 loop spans 20 amino acids. The germline V gene encodes CDR1 ENHRY and CDR2 SYGVKD. V dropped 2 bases and J dropped 4; count of bases not matched to a gene: 20.